This T cell receptor beta chain emerged from a study of CD8 T cells in Susac syndrome. An input of about 0.5 to 1 ug of RNA was subjected to reverse transcription using random hexamers. One entry per CDR3 protein results from TCRdb running MiXCR on the immunoSEQ multiplex PCR reads. Found here are 180,000 or so distinct CDR3 sequences, 90% to 95% of them singletons; the top ten hold roughly 0.15%. Concerning this clonotype itself: What it binds is unknown.

Germline V gene data show CDR1 as MDHEN and CDR2 as SYDVKM. The junction had 4 bases not matched to a gene; V was cut back by 4 bases and J by 3 bases. The CDR3 has 15 amino acids. General study results and limits: TCR sequencing and HLA analysis covered a relatively small number of individuals.

This clonotype was sampled from a human donor in good health. The V call is TRBV28, the J call TRBJ2-3; TRBD2 aligns across 10 bases. The sequenced sample consisted of CD4+ T cells from PBMCs. The CDR3 DNA sequence: TGTGCCAGCAGTTCAGCGGGGGGGCGGACAGATACGCAGTATTTT. Its translation is CASSSAGGRTDTQYF.